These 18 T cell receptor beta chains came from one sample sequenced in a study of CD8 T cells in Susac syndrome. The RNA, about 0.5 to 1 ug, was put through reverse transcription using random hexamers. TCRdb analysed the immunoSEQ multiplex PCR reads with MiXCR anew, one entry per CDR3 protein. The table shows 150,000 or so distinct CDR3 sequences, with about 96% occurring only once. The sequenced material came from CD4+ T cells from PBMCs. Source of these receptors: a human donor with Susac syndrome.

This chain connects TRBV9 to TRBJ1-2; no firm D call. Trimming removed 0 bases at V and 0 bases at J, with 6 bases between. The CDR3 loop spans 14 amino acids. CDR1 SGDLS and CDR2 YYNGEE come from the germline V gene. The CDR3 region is CASSVDSPNYGYTF. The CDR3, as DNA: TGTGCCAGCAGCGTAGACAGTCCTAACTATGGCTACACCTTC. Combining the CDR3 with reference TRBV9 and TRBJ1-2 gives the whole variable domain DSGVTQTPKHLITATGQRVTLRCSPRSGDLSVYWYQQSLDQGLQFLIQYYNGEERAKGNILERFSAQQFPDLHSELNLSSLELGDSALYFCASSVDSPNYGYTFGSGTRLTVV.

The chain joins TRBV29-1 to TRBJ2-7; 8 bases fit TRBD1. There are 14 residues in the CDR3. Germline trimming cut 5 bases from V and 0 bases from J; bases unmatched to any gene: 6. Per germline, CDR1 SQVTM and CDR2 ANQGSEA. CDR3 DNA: TGCAGCGTTTCACAGGGGGGAAGCTCCTACGAGCAGTACTTC. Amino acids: CSVSQGGSSYEQYF.

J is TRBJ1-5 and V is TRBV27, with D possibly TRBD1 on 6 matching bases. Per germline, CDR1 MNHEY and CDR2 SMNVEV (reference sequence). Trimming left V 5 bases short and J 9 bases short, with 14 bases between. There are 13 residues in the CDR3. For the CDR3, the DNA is TGTGCCAGCAGTCCACAGGGACCGGGGCCCCAGCATTTT. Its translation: CASSPQGPGPQHF.

The CDR3 DNA reads TGTGCCACCAGCAGTGGACGGGCGGGAGGGCTCAATGAGCAGTTCTTC. Translating gives CATSSGRAGGLNEQFF. This chain links TRBV15 with TRBJ2-1; TRBD2 matches 9 bases. CDR3 length: 16 residues. Trimming at V came to 3 bases and at J to 6 bases, leaving 9 bases not matched to a gene. The germline V gene has CDR1 LNHNV and CDR2 YYDKDF (reference sequence). Using reference TRBV15 and TRBJ2-1 for the parts outside the CDR3, the full variable domain is DAMVIQNPRYQVTQFGKPVTLSCSQTLNHNVMYWYQQKSSQAPKLLFHYYDKDFNNEADTPDNFQSRRPNTSFCFLDIRSPGLGDTAMYLCATSSGRAGGLNEQFFGPGTRLTVL.

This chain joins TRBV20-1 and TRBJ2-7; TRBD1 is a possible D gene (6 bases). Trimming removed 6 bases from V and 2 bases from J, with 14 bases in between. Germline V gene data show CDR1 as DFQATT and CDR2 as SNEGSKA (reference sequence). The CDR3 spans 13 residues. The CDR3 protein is CSASGTSTYEQYF. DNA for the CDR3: TGCAGTGCCTCCGGGACATCGACCTACGAGCAGTACTTC.

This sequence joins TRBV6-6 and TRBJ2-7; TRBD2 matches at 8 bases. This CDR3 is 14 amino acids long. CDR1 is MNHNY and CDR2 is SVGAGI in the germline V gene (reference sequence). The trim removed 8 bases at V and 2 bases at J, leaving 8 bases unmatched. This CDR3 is CASQRLAGTYEQYF. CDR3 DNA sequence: TGTGCCAGCCAACGATTAGCGGGAACCTACGAGCAGTACTTC.

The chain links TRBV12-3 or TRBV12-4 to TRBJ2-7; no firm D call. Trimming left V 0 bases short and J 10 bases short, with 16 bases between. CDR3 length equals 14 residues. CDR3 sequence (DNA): TGTGCCAGCAGTTTAGCGGACCGTCACCGGTCTCAGTACTTC. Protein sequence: CASSLADRHRSQYF.

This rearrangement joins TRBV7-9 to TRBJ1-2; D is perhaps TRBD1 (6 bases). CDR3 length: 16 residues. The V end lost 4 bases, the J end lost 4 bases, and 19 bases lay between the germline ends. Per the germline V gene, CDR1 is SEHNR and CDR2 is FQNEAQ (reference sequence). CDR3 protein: CASSSRPGQSGYGYTF. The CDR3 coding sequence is TGTGCCAGCAGCTCCAGGCCCGGACAGTCTGGCTATGGCTACACCTTC.

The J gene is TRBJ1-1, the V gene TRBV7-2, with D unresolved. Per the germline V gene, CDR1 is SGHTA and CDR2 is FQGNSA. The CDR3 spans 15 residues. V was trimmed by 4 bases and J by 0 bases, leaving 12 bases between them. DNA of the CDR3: TGTGCCAGCAGCTGGACGGTGTACATGAACACTGAAGCTTTCTTT. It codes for CASSWTVYMNTEAFF.

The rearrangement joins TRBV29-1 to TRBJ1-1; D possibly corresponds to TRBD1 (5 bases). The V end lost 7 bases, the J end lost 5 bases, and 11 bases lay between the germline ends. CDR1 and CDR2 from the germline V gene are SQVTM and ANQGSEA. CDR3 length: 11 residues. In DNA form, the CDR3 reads TGCAGCGCAGGGCCCGGGACTGAAGCTTTCTTT. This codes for CSAGPGTEAFF.

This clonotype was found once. The CDR3 sequence: CASSTLTGAGNQPQHF. The CDR3 bases are TGTGCCAGCAGTACCTTGACAGGGGCGGGCAATCAGCCCCAGCATTTT. J is TRBJ1-5 and V is TRBV27; 8 positions agree with TRBD1. V lost 5 bases, J lost 2 bases, and 8 bases stayed unmatched. This CDR3 spans 16 amino acids. Germline V CDR1 and CDR2: MNHEY, SMNVEV (reference sequence).

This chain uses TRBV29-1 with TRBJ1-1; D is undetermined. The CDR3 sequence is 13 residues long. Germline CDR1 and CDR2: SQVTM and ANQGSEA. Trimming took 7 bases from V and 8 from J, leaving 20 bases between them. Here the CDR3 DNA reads TGCAGCGGCGTTTACGGCATATCGGGGGAAGCTTTCTTT. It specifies CSGVYGISGEAFF.

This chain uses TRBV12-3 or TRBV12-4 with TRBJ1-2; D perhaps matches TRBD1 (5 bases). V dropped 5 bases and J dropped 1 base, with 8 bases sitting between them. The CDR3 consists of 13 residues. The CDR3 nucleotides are TGTGCCAGCAGTGCCCAGGGTAACTATGGCTACACCTTC. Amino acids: CASSAQGNYGYTF.

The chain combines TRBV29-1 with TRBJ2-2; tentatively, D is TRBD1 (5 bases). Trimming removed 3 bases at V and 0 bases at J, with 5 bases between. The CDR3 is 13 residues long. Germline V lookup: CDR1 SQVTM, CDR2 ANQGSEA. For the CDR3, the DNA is TGCAGCGTTGACAGGGCGAACACCGGGGAGCTGTTTTTT. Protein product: CSVDRANTGELFF.

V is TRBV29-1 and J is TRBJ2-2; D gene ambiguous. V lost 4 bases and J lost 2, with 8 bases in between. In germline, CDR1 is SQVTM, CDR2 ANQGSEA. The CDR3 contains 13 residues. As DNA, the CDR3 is TGCAGCGTTGCGGTAGGCAACACCGGGGAGCTGTTTTTT. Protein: CSVAVGNTGELFF.

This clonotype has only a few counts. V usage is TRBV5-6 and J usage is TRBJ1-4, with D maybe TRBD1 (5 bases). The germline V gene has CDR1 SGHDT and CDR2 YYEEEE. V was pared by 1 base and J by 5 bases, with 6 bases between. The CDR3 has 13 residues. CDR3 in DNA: TGTGCCAGCAGCTTGCAGGGAAATGAAAAACTGTTTTTT. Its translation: CASSLQGNEKLFF.

The CDR3 DNA reads TGCAGCGTTGAAGATCTAGCGGGAGTTGAAGAGACCCAGTACTTC. It is translated as CSVEDLAGVEETQYF. V and J are TRBV29-1 and TRBJ2-5; TRBD2 agrees at 10 bases. Unmatched junction bases numbered 4, after V lost 0 bases and J lost 3 bases. The germline V gene encodes CDR1 SQVTM and CDR2 ANQGSEA. The CDR3 runs 15 residues.

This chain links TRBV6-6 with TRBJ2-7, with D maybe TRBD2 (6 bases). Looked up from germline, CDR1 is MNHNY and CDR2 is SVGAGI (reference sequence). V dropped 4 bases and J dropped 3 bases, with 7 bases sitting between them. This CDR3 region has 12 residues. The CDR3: CASSSGDYEQYV. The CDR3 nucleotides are TGTGCCAGCAGTTCGGGGGACTACGAGCAGTACGTC.